The clone carrying this T cell receptor (beta chain) was seen more than once but under ten times. V lost 6 bases to trimming and J lost 5 bases, with 10 bases between them. Germline values: CDR1 SNHLY, CDR2 FYNNEI. The CDR3 runs to 12 residues. Using immunoSEQ multiplex PCR, the repertoire was profiled, and TCRdb retains in-frame clones only, with some absent. Of 200,000 to 300,000 clones in the sample, under 90% were seen once. These data are taken from a study of blood T cell repertoires in COVID-19. Turning to the study itself: In each case, the material was cDNA or gDNA derived from T cells, B-cell-depleted T cells, or PBMCs.

The participants were between about 18 and 90 years old and came from fewer than 25 US areas. Participant reports of clinical history set cohort assignment. The TCR comes from a woman aged 40 to 49 who had been exposed to COVID-19. The J gene is TRBJ1-1, the V gene TRBV2; perhaps TRBD1 as D (6 bases). Sequencing was done on a sample of PBMCs or T cells enriched from blood (not recorded which). Here the CDR3 DNA reads TGTGCCAGCAGGGCTGGACAGACTGAAGCTTTCTTT. Residues: CASRAGQTEAFF. Based on the CDR3 plus reference TRBV2 and TRBJ1-1, the full variable domain is EPEVTQTPSHQVTQMGQEVILRCVPISNHLYFYWYRQILGQKVEFLVSFYNNEISEKSEIFDDQFSVERPDGSNFTLKIRSTKLEDSAMYFCASRAGQTEAFFGQGTRLTVV.